One sample yielded the 28 T cell receptor beta chains listed below, sequenced in a study of blood T cell repertoires in COVID-19. Assay: immunoSEQ multiplex PCR; the TCRdb copy retains only in-frame clones and omits some. The sample lists 330,000 or so clones, 80% to 90% seen once, with around 1.9% in the top ten. The sequencing sample was made of PBMCs or T cells enriched from blood (not recorded which). All receptors derive from a middle-aged man in a cohort exposed to, infected with or recovered from COVID-19 (not recorded which).

This rearrangement joins TRBV15 to TRBJ2-6; tentatively, D is TRBD2 (6 bases). The CDR3 has 18 residues. Deletions cut 1 base from V and 1 base from J, with 14 bases between. Germline V gene data show CDR1 as LNHNV and CDR2 as YYDKDF (reference sequence). The chain's CDR3 is CATSRGGIPRSGANVLTF. The CDR3, as DNA: TGTGCCACCAGCAGAGGCGGGATCCCAAGATCTGGGGCCAACGTCCTGACTTTC.

CDR3 residues: CASSFAQGLDEAFF. DNA for the CDR3: TGTGCCAGCAGCTTCGCCCAGGGTCTGGATGAAGCTTTCTTT. The chain recombines TRBV13 with TRBJ1-1; a possible D gene is TRBD1 (5 bases). The CDR3 loop spans 14 amino acids. Germline CDR1 reads PRHDT; CDR2 reads FYEKMQ (reference sequence). Trimming shortened V by 3 bases and J by 7 bases, and 15 bases separated the two germline ends.

This clone was counted a single time. This rearrangement joins TRBV28 to TRBJ2-7; D gene uncertain. This CDR3 comprises 13 residues. CDR1 is MDHEN and CDR2 is SYDVKM in the germline V gene. CDR3 in amino acids: CASLQVSPLEQYF. The CDR3 nucleotides read TGTGCTTCACTCCAGGTTTCCCCCCTTGAGCAGTACTTC.

The V and J genes are TRBV4-1 and TRBJ2-7; D remains unclear. The V end was cut by 0 bases, the J end by 0 bases, with 12 bases between. Germline V gives CDR1 MGHRA, CDR2 YSYEKL. The CDR3 consists of 16 residues. The CDR3 loop is CASSQDQNEASYEQYF. CDR3 sequence (DNA): TGCGCCAGCAGCCAAGACCAAAACGAAGCCTCCTACGAGCAGTACTTC.

The rearrangement joins TRBV30 to TRBJ1-5; maybe TRBD1 (5 bases). The V end lost 3 bases, the J end lost 4 bases, and 13 bases lay between the germline ends. Per the germline V gene, CDR1 is GTSNPN and CDR2 is SVGIG (reference sequence). This CDR3 is 14 amino acids long. This chain's CDR3 is CAWRGSGRNQPQHF. CDR3 nucleotide sequence: TGTGCCTGGAGAGGGTCAGGGCGGAATCAGCCCCAGCATTTT.

Remarks on this clone: The sample has other DNA sequences that encode this CDR3 too. This chain links TRBV5-1 with TRBJ2-3, with 11 bases matching TRBD2. The CDR3 extends over 16 amino acids. The V and J ends lost 0 bases and 6 bases, in that order; junction bases with no gene match: 6. Germline V gene data show CDR1 as SGHRS and CDR2 as YFSETQ. The chain's CDR3 is CASSLATSGTADTQYF. Written as DNA, the CDR3 is TGCGCCAGCAGCTTGGCGACTAGCGGGACTGCCGATACGCAGTATTTT.

The V gene is TRBV9, the J gene TRBJ2-2, with TRBD1 as a possible D gene (6 bases). This CDR3 is built from 17 residues. The V and J ends lost 0 bases and 0 bases respectively, with 12 bases between them. CDR1 SGDLS and CDR2 YYNGEE come from the germline V gene. Here the CDR3 DNA reads TGTGCCAGCAGCGTAGCGAGGGGGACAACGAACACCGGGGAGCTGTTTTTT. Amino acid sequence: CASSVARGTTNTGELFF.

This rearrangement joins TRBV6-5 to TRBJ1-2; D may be TRBD1 (6 bases). The germline V gene encodes CDR1 MNHEY and CDR2 SVGAGI. The CDR3 length is 14 residues. The V and J ends lost 2 bases and 6 bases respectively, with 13 bases between them. In DNA form, the CDR3 reads TGTGCCAGCAGTTACCGCACAGGGCGAGATGGCTACACCTTC. Amino acids: CASSYRTGRDGYTF.

The chain links TRBV6-5 to TRBJ2-3; 8 nucleotides align to TRBD2. Per germline, CDR1 MNHEY and CDR2 SVGAGI. The CDR3 has 15 residues. V lost 5 bases to trimming and J lost 2 bases; unmatched junction nucleotides: 6. For the CDR3, the DNA is TGTGCCAGCAGTCCCTTAGCGGGACACACAGATACGCAGTATTTT. It encodes CASSPLAGHTDTQYF.

The chain carries TRBV29-1 and TRBJ2-3; a weak D match, TRBD2 (6 bases). This CDR3 is built from 13 residues. Trimming stripped 2 bases from V and 5 bases from J, with 11 bases between. Germline V lookup: CDR1 SQVTM, CDR2 ANQGSEA. CDR3 in amino acids: CSVEFGAGDTQYF. The CDR3 nucleotides are TGCAGCGTTGAATTCGGAGCGGGAGATACGCAGTATTTT.

Comment on this clone: The missing conserved phenylalanine or tryptophan at the end of this CDR3 makes a read error likely. The limits of the CDR3 on the DNA are not certain, so only TCRdb's listed CDR3 is given. The chain employs TRBV28 and TRBJ1-1. Germline-derived CDR1 and CDR2 are MDHEN and SYDVKM. The CDR3 numbers 15 amino acids, ends counted. The CDR3 spells CASSGGFLSGSFVLA.

The J gene is TRBJ1-6, the V gene TRBV21-1; the DNA was not compared with TRBD1, the D call given in the table. TRBV21-1 is a pseudogene locus. This CDR3 contains 16 residues. The CDR3 nucleotides are TGTGCCAGCAGCGGGACAGGGGGCTTCTTAAATTCACCCCTCCACTTT. Amino acid sequence: CASSGTGGFLNSPLHF.

The genes are TRBV2 and TRBJ2-1; 10 bases are a match to TRBD2. Germline V lookup: CDR1 SNHLY, CDR2 FYNNEI. The CDR3 loop spans 14 amino acids. Trimming removed 10 bases from V and 8 bases from J; junction bases left unmatched: 11. The CDR3 sequence is CATGPSGRGDEQFF. For the CDR3, the DNA is TGTGCCACGGGACCTAGCGGGAGAGGAGATGAGCAGTTCTTC.

This chain uses TRBV28 with TRBJ2-1; a weak D match, TRBD2 (6 bases). CDR1 and CDR2 from the germline V gene are MDHEN and SYDVKM. V lost 7 bases, J lost 5 bases, and 18 bases lay in between. The CDR3 has 15 residues. CDR3 in amino acids: CASIRGGSGDNEQFF. The CDR3 region has the DNA TGTGCCAGCATAAGGGGAGGATCGGGGGACAATGAGCAGTTCTTC.

The chain recombines TRBV7-2 with TRBJ1-5; 7 positions match TRBD1. CDR3 length: 14 amino acids. Trimming removed 4 bases from V and 5 bases from J; junction bases left unmatched: 5. Germline values: CDR1 SGHTA, CDR2 FQGNSA. The CDR3: CASSWTGADQPQHF. Written as DNA, the CDR3 is TGTGCCAGCAGCTGGACAGGCGCGGATCAGCCCCAGCATTTT.

The rearrangement uses TRBV4-2 and TRBJ2-1; 12 positions match TRBD2. There are 17 residues in the CDR3. J gave up 7 bases and V 4 bases, and 11 bases lay outside the gene matches. Germline lookup yields CDR1 LGHNA and CDR2 YNFKEQ. CDR3 loop: CASSPQAGLAGGNEQFF. For the CDR3, the DNA is TGTGCCAGCAGCCCCCAAGCTGGGCTAGCGGGAGGGAATGAGCAGTTCTTC.

The V gene is TRBV18, the J gene TRBJ2-1, with D tentatively TRBD1 (5 bases). The CDR3 runs to 14 residues. Germline loops: CDR1 KGHSH, CDR2 LQKENI. Trimming took off 2 bases at V and 8 bases at J, with 13 bases between the two ends. The CDR3 bases are TGTGCCAGCTCACCATGGGGCCCGGGCGATGAGCAGTTCTTC. This translates into CASSPWGPGDEQFF.

This clone was picked up a small number of times. The rearrangement joins TRBV6-5 to TRBJ1-1; D not certain. Deletions cut 0 bases from V and 8 bases from J, with 13 bases between. CDR1 and CDR2 (germline): MNHEY, SVGAGI. The CDR3 consists of 14 residues. In DNA, the CDR3 is TGTGCCAGCAGTTACTCTGGGTTGGGCAGGGAAGCTTTCTTT. Protein product: CASSYSGLGREAFF.

The chain joins TRBV5-6 to TRBJ1-5, with 7 bases identical to TRBD1. This CDR3 comprises 13 residues. Unmatched junction bases numbered 1, after V lost 3 bases and J lost 4 bases. CDR1 SGHDT and CDR2 YYEEEE come from the germline V gene. The CDR3 spells CASSSDRNQPQHF. The DNA for the CDR3 is TGTGCCAGCAGCTCGGACAGGAATCAGCCCCAGCATTTT.

The V call is TRBV5-8, the J call TRBJ1-4; D perhaps matches TRBD1 (6 bases). Per the germline V gene, CDR1 is SGHTS and CDR2 is YDEGEE. V dropped 0 bases and J dropped 4 bases, with 13 bases sitting between them. This CDR3 has 16 amino acids. The CDR3 DNA reads TGTGCCAGCAGCTTGGTGACAGGCAGCTTTAATGAAAAACTGTTTTTT. It is translated as CASSLVTGSFNEKLFF.

This clone appeared a few times. The CDR3 spells CASSLAYRGAHEQYF. In DNA, the CDR3 is TGTGCCAGCAGCTTAGCGTACAGGGGAGCGCACGAGCAGTACTTC. The chain links TRBV7-9 to TRBJ2-7; 7 bases agree with TRBD1. V shed 0 bases, J shed 5 bases, and the junction held 7 bases outside the gene matches. The CDR3 covers 15 residues. Germline V gene lookup returns CDR1 SEHNR and CDR2 FQNEAQ (reference sequence).

The gene calls are TRBV6-5 and TRBJ2-1; 7 bases map to TRBD2. Germline V gene lookup returns CDR1 MNHEY and CDR2 SVGAGI. V lost 6 bases to trimming and J lost 1 base; unmatched junction nucleotides: 6. The CDR3 extends over 15 amino acids. The DNA of the CDR3 is TGTGCCAGCAGCCCCCAGCGGGGATCCTACAATGAGCAGTTCTTC. Translated: CASSPQRGSYNEQFF.

This chain joins TRBV29-1 and TRBJ2-5; 7 positions match TRBD1. With 1 base clipped from V and 7 bases from J, the junction kept 15 bases outside the gene matches. The germline CDR1 and CDR2 sequences are SQVTM and ANQGSEA. The CDR3 has 16 residues. The CDR3 protein is CSVEGKVTGFIWTQYF. As DNA, the CDR3 is TGCAGCGTTGAAGGAAAAGTGACAGGGTTTATCTGGACCCAGTACTTC.

Notes on this clone: The same CDR3 also results from other DNA sequences found in this sample. The V gene is TRBV30, the J gene TRBJ1-5; D is unclear. Germline V gene sequence: CDR1 GTSNPN, CDR2 SVGIG (reference sequence). V lost 0 bases and J lost 0, with 3 bases in between. The CDR3 spans 13 residues. This chain's CDR3 is CAWSVHSNQPQHF. The CDR3 DNA follows: TGTGCCTGGAGTGTACATAGCAATCAGCCCCAGCATTTT.

V is TRBV27 and J is TRBJ2-7; D is possibly TRBD1 (7 bases). The V gene's germline CDR1 is MNHEY and CDR2 SMNVEV (reference sequence). V lost 7 bases to trimming and J lost 1 base, with 17 bases between them. The CDR3 has 15 amino acids. DNA of the CDR3: TGTGCCAGCACTCGGGGGCAGGGGGGTTCCTACGAGCAGTACTTC. Its translation: CASTRGQGGSYEQYF.

V gene TRBV19 combines with J gene TRBJ2-3; TRBD2 agrees at 7 bases. CDR3 length: 14 residues. V was pared by 4 bases and J by 4 bases, with 5 bases of the junction left unmatched. Germline assignment: CDR1 LNHDA and CDR2 SQIVND (reference sequence). In DNA, the CDR3 is TGTGCCAGTAGTAGGAAGACTAGCTCAGATACGCAGTATTTT. This sequence encodes CASSRKTSSDTQYF. Full variable domain (remainder filled in from reference TRBV19 and TRBJ2-3): DGGITQSPKYLFRKEGQNVTLSCEQNLNHDAMYWYRQDPGQGLRLIYYSQIVNDFQKGDIAEGYSVSREKKESFPLTVTSAQKNPTAFYLCASSRKTSSDTQYFGPGTRLTVL.

The V gene is TRBV28, the J gene TRBJ1-5; a weak D match, TRBD1 (5 bases). Per the germline V gene, CDR1 is MDHEN and CDR2 is SYDVKM. V lost 2 bases and J 4 bases, leaving 9 bases between the germline ends. The CDR3 is made up of 14 amino acids. As DNA, the CDR3 is TGTGCCAGCAGTTTAGCAGGGAATAATCAGCCCCAGCATTTT. This gives the protein CASSLAGNNQPQHF.

The chain links TRBV19 to TRBJ2-5; 9 positions agree with TRBD2. The V and J ends lost 6 bases and 4 bases, in that order; junction bases with no gene match: 3. From germline, CDR1 is LNHDA and CDR2 SQIVND (reference sequence). The CDR3 runs to 13 residues. The CDR3 protein is CASRVTSGETQYF. CDR3 nucleotides: TGTGCCAGTAGGGTGACTAGCGGAGAGACCCAGTACTTC.